Included here is one T cell receptor beta chain sequence, with context. The antigen it recognizes is unknown. Per-base quality was not reported, and no clone a single base away is much larger than it. This entry belongs to a study of lymphopenia after photon versus proton radiotherapy (dated by TCRdb to between 2017 and 2020). Study-wide context: In patients with gastrointestinal tumors who developed high-grade lymphopenia, the study compared the immunological effects of photon radiation therapy with those of proton radiation therapy. The study aimed to characterize how the two radiation modalities differ in their impact on the immune system. The cohort comprised some 20 patients with gastrointestinal tumors who received either photon or proton therapy and then developed lymphopenia. Overall study outcomes, separate from this receptor: The survival association was examined only in patients who died, and the authors described better survival with proton therapy as a possibility, not as a demonstrated result. Proton-treated patients stayed relatively stable during treatment, while photon-treated patients lost naive T cells and TCR diversity and gained effector/memory populations. After the lymphocyte count nadir, photon-treated repertoires showed oligoclonal expansion, especially of CD8+ Temra cells, which drove the drop in diversity. Among patients across the cohort who died, overall survival time showed an inverse correlation with a larger post-nadir drop in TCR diversity.

Clipping removes 1 base from V and 3 bases from J, with 9 as the unmatched junction base count. The CDR3 contains 16 residues, cysteine and phenylalanine counted. The CDR3 DNA has 48 bases and is translated from base 1. CDR1 and CDR2 are read off the germline V gene (reference sequence) as SGHNT and YYREEE. The library was built by means of the immunoSEQ multiplex PCR assay. Deep sequencing of rearranged TCR beta loci, alongside multiparametric flow cytometry, was used to profile T cell repertoires. Drawn from immuneACCESS, this table holds only the in-frame rearrangements with V and J called that TCRdb kept. Clones are partly lost; checked studies trace under half to an unresolved V gene and leave the rest unexplained. Across this sample there are tens of thousands of clones, with about 92% seen only once. Clones ranked in the top ten supply 0.65% to 0.85% of the sample.

This specimen consisted of peripheral blood, obtained from a patient treated with photon-based radiotherapy. The receptor comes from a woman between 50 and 59 years old with cholangiocarcinoma. The rearrangement joined TRBV5-4 to TRBJ1-2, with TRBD1 identical over 7 junction bases. The nucleotide sequence is given as TGTGCCAGCAGCTTGCTATCCGGACAGGTTTACTATGGCTACACCTTC. It specifies CASSLLSGQVYYGYTF.